The next 30 T cell receptor beta chains were all read from a single sample in a study of CD8 T cells in ankylosing spondylitis. A single record per CDR3 protein comes from TCRdb applying MiXCR to the 5' RACE reads. The sample has a few hundred thousand distinct CDR3 sequences, approximately 11% seen once. These receptors lack a known antigen. Regarding the study as a whole: A motif of 7 or 8 highly homologous TCR beta variants was seen as apparently characteristic of ankylosing spondylitis blood.

Input material: blood, either unsorted or a sorted T cell fraction (not recorded which). The receptors here all came from a male donor with ankylosing spondylitis.

The J gene is TRBJ2-5, the V gene TRBV12-3 or TRBV12-4; 10 bases fit TRBD1. The CDR3 spans 15 residues. V lost 2 bases, J lost 4 bases, and 4 bases stayed unmatched. CDR3 sequence reads: CASSLTDRGLETQYF. DNA of the CDR3: TGTGCCAGCAGTTTAACGGACAGGGGGTTAGAGACCCAGTACTTC.

The sample holds a few counts of this clonotype. This chain uses TRBV20-1 with TRBJ2-2; 8 bases agree with TRBD2. J lost 7 bases, V lost 3 bases, and 7 bases had no gene match. Per the germline V gene, CDR1 is DFQATT and CDR2 is SNEGSKA (reference sequence). The CDR3 length is 14 residues. The CDR3: CSASGRADVGELFF. The CDR3 DNA is TGCAGTGCTAGCGGGAGGGCCGATGTCGGGGAGCTGTTTTTT.

As for this clonotype: A clone one base away is much larger, so this may be a read error. The CDR3 DNA sequence: TGCAGTGCTAGAGAGACAGGCACAGATACGCAGTATTTT. This sequence encodes CSARETGTDTQYF. The chain links TRBV20-1 to TRBJ2-3; tentatively, D is TRBD1 (5 bases). Germline V gene sequence: CDR1 DFQATT, CDR2 SNEGSKA (reference sequence). The CDR3 runs 13 residues. V lost 0 bases, J lost 1 base, and 5 bases lay in between.

This clonotype was counted ten times or more. The genes are TRBV20-1 and TRBJ1-1; TRBD1 aligns across 11 bases. In germline, CDR1 is DFQATT, CDR2 SNEGSKA (reference sequence). The length of the CDR3 is 14 residues. V shed 1 base, J shed 9 bases, and the junction held 7 bases outside the gene matches. The CDR3 loop reads CSARGTGGAEKAFF. The CDR3 nucleotides read TGCAGTGCTAGAGGGACAGGGGGCGCCGAGAAAGCTTTCTTT.

The J gene is TRBJ2-5, the V gene TRBV7-2; 9 nucleotides align to TRBD1. Germline loops: CDR1 SGHTA, CDR2 FQGNSA. This CDR3 comprises 15 residues. The V segment lost 4 bases and the J segment 9 bases; nucleotides outside the gene matches: 12. In nucleotides, the CDR3 is TGTGCCAGCAGCTACCGACAGGGGGGGCATTTGTCCCAGTACTTC. This encodes CASSYRQGGHLSQYF.

A few counts support this clonotype. V gene TRBV11-2 combines with J gene TRBJ2-1, with 7 nucleotides matching TRBD2. The CDR3 runs 15 residues. CDR1 and CDR2 (germline): SGHAT, FQNNGV. Trimming cost V 2 bases and J 6 bases; bases outside gene matches: 7. DNA of the CDR3: TGTGCCAGCAGCTTATGGGAGGGGCCGGTCAATGAGCAGTTCTTC. Encoded protein: CASSLWEGPVNEQFF.

This chain links TRBV19 with TRBJ1-5; tentative D call: TRBD1 (5 bases). The CDR3 runs 15 residues. V lost 7 bases to trimming and J lost 0 bases, with 13 bases between them. Germline CDR1 LNHDA, CDR2 SQIVND (reference sequence). The CDR3 DNA follows: TGTGCCAGTAAGAGGGGTAGGGTTAGCAATCAGCCCCAGCATTTT. Translating it yields CASKRGRVSNQPQHF.

This clonotype occurred a few times. The rearrangement joins TRBV11-2 to TRBJ2-7; D call uncertain. Trimming cost V 7 bases and J 0 bases, with 16 bases left between them. The CDR3 has 15 residues. Germline CDR1 reads SGHAT; CDR2 reads FQNNGV. The CDR3 spells CASTSLGYISYEQYF. The CDR3 nucleotides are TGTGCCAGCACCTCCCTGGGCTACATCTCCTACGAGCAGTACTTC.

V usage is TRBV12-3 or TRBV12-4 and J usage is TRBJ2-1; 11 nucleotides match TRBD2. CDR3 size: 14 residues. The ends lost 5 bases at V and 7 bases at J; junction bases unmatched: 4. The CDR3 nucleotides are TGTGCCAGCAGTCTTACTAGCGGGAGAAATGAGCAGTTCTTC. It is translated as CASSLTSGRNEQFF.

The sample holds a few counts of this clonotype. This chain connects TRBV7-8 to TRBJ2-3; TRBD2 matches 11 bases. The CDR3 sequence is 17 residues long. Germline V gene sequence: CDR1 SGHVS, CDR2 FQNEAQ. V was pared by 7 bases and J by 3 bases, with 12 bases of the junction left unmatched. CDR3 protein: CASTAEIAGGPTDTQYF. The CDR3 DNA is TGTGCCAGCACCGCCGAAATAGCGGGAGGGCCGACAGATACGCAGTATTTT.

This clonotype occurred a few times. The V gene is TRBV5-1, the J gene TRBJ1-5; possible D gene TRBD1, 5 bases. Trimming cost V 0 bases and J 7 bases, with 8 bases left between them. The CDR3 is 13 amino acids. Germline-derived CDR1 and CDR2 are SGHRS and YFSETQ. The CDR3 region is CASSLAWGQPQHF. CDR3 nucleotides: TGCGCCAGCAGCTTGGCCTGGGGGCAGCCCCAGCATTTT.

The table lists this clonotype with a few counts. V and J are TRBV5-1 and TRBJ2-7, with 8 bases matching TRBD1. Unmatched junction bases numbered 16, after V lost 2 bases and J lost 6 bases. The germline V gene encodes CDR1 SGHRS and CDR2 YFSETQ. The CDR3 has 17 residues. The CDR3 sequence: CASSLRTGTGDRLEQYF. The CDR3 region has the DNA TGCGCCAGCAGCTTACGGACCGGGACAGGAGACCGACTCGAGCAGTACTTC.

The V gene is TRBV15, the J gene TRBJ2-7; TRBD1 aligns across 10 bases. The CDR3 extends over 16 amino acids. With 3 bases clipped from V and 7 bases from J, the junction kept 12 bases outside the gene matches. Per the germline V gene, CDR1 is LNHNV and CDR2 is YYDKDF (reference sequence). The chain's CDR3 is CATSRDRGSGSGEQYV. CDR3 nucleotides: TGTGCCACCAGCAGGGACAGGGGGTCGGGTTCGGGTGAGCAGTACGTC.

This clonotype has just a few counts. This chain uses TRBV7-9 with TRBJ2-7, with unresolved D. The CDR3 runs 13 residues. The germline gives CDR1 SEHNR, CDR2 FQNEAQ (reference sequence). V was cut by 6 bases and J by 0 bases, with 9 bases left in between. The CDR3 nucleotides are TGTGCCAGCAGTCGTGAGAGCTCCTACGAGCAGTACGTC. It yields the protein CASSRESSYEQYV.

As DNA, the CDR3 is TGTGCCAGCACCAAAGAGTCCTACAATGAGCAGTTCTTC. Protein: CASTKESYNEQFF. The gene calls are TRBV11-2 and TRBJ2-1, with D unresolved. This CDR3 is built from 13 residues. Trimming took off 7 bases at V and 1 base at J, with 8 bases between the two ends. Germline values: CDR1 SGHAT, CDR2 FQNNGV.

V usage is TRBV6-1 and J usage is TRBJ2-3; possibly TRBD2 for D (5 bases). V gave up 3 bases and J gave up 6 bases, with 13 bases separating them. Germline values: CDR1 MNHNS, CDR2 SASEGT. The CDR3 spans 14 residues. CDR3 loop: CASSDGLQGDTQYF. In DNA form, the CDR3 reads TGTGCCAGCAGTGACGGACTCCAAGGTGATACGCAGTATTTT.

This chain uses TRBV5-6 with TRBJ1-1; D unresolved. Trimming pared 0 bases from V and 0 bases from J, leaving 12 bases between. The CDR3 totals 16 residues. Germline V gene lookup returns CDR1 SGHDT and CDR2 YYEEEE. The CDR3 loop is CASSLAGQYMNTEAFF. CDR3 sequence (DNA): TGTGCCAGCAGCTTGGCCGGGCAGTACATGAACACTGAAGCTTTCTTT.

This clonotype was counted between two and nine times. The chain couples TRBV5-6 to TRBJ1-1; 7 bases align to TRBD1. The CDR3 has 16 residues. The V gene end was trimmed by 0 bases and the J gene end by 4 bases; junction bases not matched to a gene: 9. Germline values: CDR1 SGHDT, CDR2 YYEEEE. The CDR3 sequence: CASSLAEEGAGTEAFF. Here the CDR3 DNA reads TGTGCCAGCAGCTTGGCAGAGGAGGGGGCCGGCACTGAAGCTTTCTTT. Supplemented by reference TRBV5-6 and TRBJ1-1, the full variable domain reads DAGVTQSPTHLIKTRGQQVTLRCSPKSGHDTVSWYQQALGQGPQFIFQYYEEEERQRGNFPDRFSGHQFPNYSSELNVNALLLGDSALYLCASSLAEEGAGTEAFFGQGTRLTVV.

This clonotype was observed many times. V is TRBV7-7 and J is TRBJ2-1; D is undetermined. Trimming removed 4 bases from V and 7 bases from J, with 8 bases in between. The CDR3 loop spans 12 amino acids. Germline V CDR1 and CDR2: SSHAT, FNYEAQ (reference sequence). The CDR3 reads CASSSDGNEQFF. CDR3 DNA: TGTGCCAGCAGCTCGGACGGTAATGAGCAGTTCTTC.

The chain employs TRBV20-1 and TRBJ2-3; D not resolved. The CDR3 extends over 12 amino acids. CDR1 is DFQATT, CDR2 SNEGSKA, per germline (reference sequence). Trimming left V 0 bases short and J 4 bases short, with 5 bases between. CDR3 sequence (DNA): TGCAGTGCTAGAGAAGGAGCAGATACGCAGTATTTT. It translates to CSAREGADTQYF.

The rearrangement joins TRBV20-1 to TRBJ2-5, with unresolved D. Germline CDR1 and CDR2: DFQATT and SNEGSKA (reference sequence). The CDR3 has 14 residues. Trimming removed 1 base at V and 5 bases at J, with 14 bases between. The DNA of the CDR3 is TGCAGTGCTAGAGTACCGCCGATCATTGAGACCCAGTACTTC. This gives the protein CSARVPPIIETQYF.

The V and J genes are TRBV12-3 or TRBV12-4 and TRBJ1-6; D may be TRBD1 (5 bases). V gave up 2 bases and J gave up 5 bases, with 16 bases separating them. The CDR3 loop spans 17 amino acids. CDR3 coding DNA: TGTGCCAGCAGTTTAATTGGGGGACGGGGACATAATTCACCCCTCCACTTT. This encodes CASSLIGGRGHNSPLHF.

The CDR3 here is CASSFGRTVNSPLHF. The DNA of the CDR3 is TGCGCCAGCAGCTTCGGACGGACGGTTAATTCACCCCTCCACTTT. The rearrangement links TRBV5-1 to TRBJ1-6; D gene uncertain. The CDR3 contains 15 residues. Trimming pared 2 bases from V and 6 bases from J, leaving 12 bases between. Germline CDR1 and CDR2: SGHRS and YFSETQ.

This clonotype was counted between two and nine times. The chain carries TRBV7-2 and TRBJ2-1; TRBD2 might be the D (5 bases). V shed 8 bases and J shed 3 bases, with 14 bases lying between them. Germline V lookup: CDR1 SGHTA, CDR2 FQGNSA. The CDR3 extends over 14 amino acids. The CDR3 is CASVGVLSYNEQFF. CDR3 bases: TGTGCCAGCGTCGGGGTCCTAAGCTACAATGAGCAGTTCTTC. Full variable domain (rest looked up from reference TRBV7-2 and TRBJ2-1): GAGVSQSPSNKVTEKGKDVELRCDPISGHTALYWYRQSLGQGLEFLIYFQGNSAPDKSGLPSDRFSAERTGGSVSTLTIQRTQQEDSAVYLCASVGVLSYNEQFFGPGTRLTVL.

In this sample, this clonotype turned up a few times. The J gene is TRBJ2-3, the V gene TRBV3-1; 9 nucleotides line up with TRBD2. This CDR3 has 16 amino acids. V gave up 2 bases and J gave up 6 bases; unmatched junction bases: 9. CDR1 is LGHDT, CDR2 YNNKEL, per germline (reference sequence). CDR3 loop: CASSQIAGDSDDTQYF. CDR3 DNA sequence: TGTGCCAGCAGCCAAATAGCGGGAGATTCCGATGATACGCAGTATTTT.

V usage is TRBV5-1 and J usage is TRBJ2-2, with 8 bases identical to TRBD1. The CDR3 sequence is 14 residues long. Germline V gives CDR1 SGHRS, CDR2 YFSETQ. Trimming took 7 bases from V and 4 from J; bases not matched to a gene: 6. CDR3 DNA sequence: TGCGCCAGCGGGACTGACAGGGGCACCGGGGAGCTGTTTTTT. This encodes CASGTDRGTGELFF.

There are a few counts of this clonotype. V is TRBV20-1 and J is TRBJ1-2; TRBD1 matches 10 bases. Germline CDR1 reads DFQATT; CDR2 reads SNEGSKA (reference sequence). The CDR3 runs to 17 residues. The V segment lost 3 bases and the J segment 1 base; nucleotides outside the gene matches: 11. Here the CDR3 DNA reads TGCAGTGCTAGGCCCGGGGGACAGGGGCACTTTAACTATGGCTACACCTTC. This sequence encodes CSARPGGQGHFNYGYTF.

This clonotype was seen a handful of times. This chain connects TRBV6-1 to TRBJ2-7; tentatively, D is TRBD2 (5 bases). Germline V gene lookup returns CDR1 MNHNS and CDR2 SASEGT. The V end was cut by 5 bases, the J end by 0 bases, with 17 bases between. The CDR3 runs to 16 residues. CDR3 nucleotides: TGTGCCAGCAGTCGTTCCCCTAGCAGAAGCTCCTACGAGCAGTACGTC. Its translation: CASSRSPSRSSYEQYV.

The chain is built from TRBV21-1 and TRBJ2-3; TRBD2 is the table's D call and was not checked against the DNA. TRBV21-1 is flagged as a pseudogene. The CDR3 totals 14 residues. CDR3 protein: CADPDSLSTDTQYF. CDR3 sequence (DNA): TGTGCCGACCCGGACTCGCTTAGCACAGATACGCAGTATTTT.

The sample holds a few counts of this clonotype. The rearrangement joins TRBV14 to TRBJ1-6; the D is unclear. CDR3 length: 12 amino acids. V was pared by 5 bases and J by 7 bases, with 6 bases between. Germline CDR1 is SGHDN and CDR2 is FVKESK. The CDR3 spells CASSTNNSPLHF. The CDR3 bases are TGTGCCAGCAGCACCAACAATTCACCCCTCCACTTT. Drawing the rest from reference TRBV14 and TRBJ1-6, the complete variable domain is EAGVTQFPSHSVIEKGQTVTLRCDPISGHDNLYWYRRVMGKEIKFLLHFVKESKQDESGMPNNRFLAERTGGTYSTLKVQPAELEDSGVYFCASSTNNSPLHFGNGTRLTVT.